This T cell receptor (beta chain) was profiled in a study of cytomegalovirus exposure and HLA in healthy donors. Germline lookup yields CDR1 SGHVS and CDR2 FNYEAQ. The CDR3 extends over 13 amino acids. Trimming removed 2 bases at V and 11 bases at J, with 15 bases between. The primer mix had 60 Vbeta and 13 Jbeta primers. The table came from immunoSEQ multiplex PCR; TCRdb's copy has only in-frame clones and leaves some out. The sample lists 120,000 or so clones; around 75% were seen once. Material: PBMCs. This rearrangement joins TRBV7-6 to TRBJ1-1; the D gene is possibly TRBD1 (5 bases). The receptor comes from a woman aged 45 to 65 in good health and CMV-seronegative. CDR3 coding DNA: TGTGCCAGCAGCTTATTGGGGGGAGTTGGGGCTTTCTTT. Its protein product is CASSLLGGVGAFF.